Included here is one T cell receptor (beta chain) sequence, with context. The antigen is unknown. CDR3 length: 15 residues. Per the germline V gene, CDR1 is SNHLY and CDR2 is FYNNEI. The V end was cut by 2 bases, the J end by 0 bases, with 10 bases between. All of the isolated RNA was reverse transcribed, so expressed TCRB transcripts were sequenced. Data came from immunoSEQ multiplex PCR; TCRdb stores just in-frame clones and leaves some out. The sample holds about 620,000 clones, about a sixth seen once. These data originate in a study of beta chain features in type 1 diabetes. Study as a whole: In all, some 110 million sorted cells from all samples were analyzed. Study-level results: Whether HLA type influences TCRB rearrangement remained unresolved here. The study found fewer insertions and more deletions at VDJ junctions in type 1 diabetes patients. Type 1 diabetes patients showed a moderate but significant shortening of TCRB CDR3s in all four CD4+ subsets.

The material sequenced was naive CD4+ T cells from blood. This TCR was recovered from a man aged 18 to 29 in good health. This rearrangement joins TRBV2 to TRBJ1-1, with D possibly matching TRBD1 (5 bases). The CDR3 nucleotides are TGTGCCAGCAGTGAATGGGGGAAAATGAACACTGAAGCTTTCTTT. Protein: CASSEWGKMNTEAFF.